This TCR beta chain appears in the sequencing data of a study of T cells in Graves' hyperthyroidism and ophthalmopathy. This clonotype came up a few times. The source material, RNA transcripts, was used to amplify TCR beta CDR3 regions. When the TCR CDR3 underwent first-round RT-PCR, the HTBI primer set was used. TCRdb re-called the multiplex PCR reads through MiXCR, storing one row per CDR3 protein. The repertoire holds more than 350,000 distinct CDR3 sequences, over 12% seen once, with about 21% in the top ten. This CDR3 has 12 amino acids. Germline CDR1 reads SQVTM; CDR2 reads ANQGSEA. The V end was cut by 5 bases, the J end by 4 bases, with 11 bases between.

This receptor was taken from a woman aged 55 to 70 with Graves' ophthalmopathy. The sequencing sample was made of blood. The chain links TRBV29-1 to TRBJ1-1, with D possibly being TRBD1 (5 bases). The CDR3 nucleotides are TGCAGCGTTAAGGGGACCAGCACTGAAGCTTTCTTT. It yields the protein CSVKGTSTEAFF.